Below, 19 T cell receptor beta chains from the same sample are listed, as sequenced in a study of CD8 T cells in Susac syndrome. Random hexamers primed reverse transcription of about 0.5 to 1 ug RNA. From the immunoSEQ multiplex PCR reads, TCRdb called clonotypes with MiXCR, one entry per CDR3 protein. The data show 70,000 or so distinct CDR3 sequences, with 95% seen just once and 0.2% to 0.3% held by the top ten. Specimen: CD8+ T cells from PBMCs. The receptors originated from a human donor in good health.

This chain links TRBV29-1 with TRBJ2-5, with 7 bases lining up with TRBD1. The V gene end was trimmed by 2 bases and the J gene end by 4 bases; junction bases not matched to a gene: 13. From germline, CDR1 is SQVTM and CDR2 ANQGSEA. The CDR3 length is 16 residues. The CDR3 DNA follows: TGCAGCGTTGAAATTTGGCAGGGGGATCTCAGAGAGACCCAGTACTTC. It specifies CSVEIWQGDLRETQYF.

The chain combines TRBV29-1 with TRBJ1-2, with D perhaps TRBD1 (5 bases). Germline CDR1 SQVTM, CDR2 ANQGSEA. CDR3 size: 11 residues. V gave up 4 bases and J gave up 4 bases, with 7 bases separating them. The CDR3 sequence is CSVAGIYGYTF. CDR3 DNA: TGCAGCGTTGCAGGGATCTATGGCTACACCTTC.

The rearrangement links TRBV30 to TRBJ1-5, with D maybe TRBD1 (6 bases). In germline, CDR1 is GTSNPN, CDR2 SVGIG (reference sequence). The CDR3 contains 16 residues. The V end was cut by 0 bases, the J end by 0 bases, with 12 bases between. The CDR3 nucleotides are TGTGCCTGGAGTGTCTTCCGGGACATTAGCAATCAGCCCCAGCATTTT. It specifies CAWSVFRDISNQPQHF. Full variable domain (missing parts from reference TRBV30 and TRBJ1-5): SQTIHQWPATLVQPVGSPLSLECTVEGTSNPNLYWYRQAAGRGLQLLFYSVGIGQISSEVPQNLSASRPQDRQFILSSKKLLLSDSGFYLCAWSVFRDISNQPQHFGDGTRLSIL.

The gene calls are TRBV5-1 and TRBJ2-3; D perhaps matches TRBD1 (5 bases). Trimming removed 1 base at V and 0 bases at J, with 9 bases between. The CDR3 contains 15 residues. Germline CDR1 reads SGHRS; CDR2 reads YFSETQ. CDR3 coding DNA: TGCGCCAGCAGCTTGAGAAGGGGAAGCACAGATACGCAGTATTTT. The encoded protein is CASSLRRGSTDTQYF. The variable domain in full, with the rest retrieved from reference TRBV5-1 and TRBJ2-3, is KAGVTQTPRYLIKTRGQQVTLSCSPISGHRSVSWYQQTPGQGLQFLFEYFSETQRNKGNFPGRFSGRQFSNSRSEMNVSTLELGDSALYLCASSLRRGSTDTQYFGPGTRLTVL.

This clonotype was observed a few times. The V call is TRBV6-2 or TRBV6-3, the J call TRBJ2-3, with D unresolved. The CDR3 extends over 11 amino acids. Germline lookup yields CDR1 MNHEY and CDR2 SVGEGT. V lost 6 bases and J lost 6, with 7 bases in between. The CDR3 DNA reads TGTGCCAGCAGCCCAGCGGATACGCAGTATTTT. Encoded protein: CASSPADTQYF.

On this clonotype: One junction end disagrees with the germline gene, perhaps due to a read error. The chain links TRBV2 to TRBJ1-5; D perhaps matches TRBD1 (5 bases). CDR1 and CDR2 (germline): SNHLY, FYNNEI. This CDR3 has 15 residues. The CDR3: CASREADSSSQPQHF. As DNA, the CDR3 is TGTGCCAGCAGGGAGGCAGACAGTAGCAGTCAGCCCCAGCATTTT.

The J gene is TRBJ2-4, the V gene TRBV5-1, with D possibly TRBD1 on 5 matching bases. Trimming pared 4 bases from V and 3 bases from J, leaving 14 bases between. The CDR3 is 15 residues long. CDR1 SGHRS and CDR2 YFSETQ come from the germline V gene. CDR3 residues: CASSVARGDKNIQYF. The CDR3 DNA reads as TGCGCCAGCAGCGTTGCTAGGGGTGACAAAAACATTCAGTACTTC.

The rearrangement uses TRBV23-1 and TRBJ1-6; D unclear. TRBV23-1 is an ORF, and what it does is uncertain. The length of the CDR3 is 16 residues. V shed 8 bases and J shed 11 bases, with 25 bases lying between them. Here the CDR3 DNA reads TGCGCCAGCCCTCTCCTCGGGAAGCAAGGAGGGACACCCCTCCACTTT. Amino acid sequence: CASPLLGKQGGTPLHF.

J is TRBJ1-2 and V is TRBV27; a weak D match, TRBD1 (5 bases). Per the germline V gene, CDR1 is MNHEY and CDR2 is SMNVEV (reference sequence). V was trimmed by 6 bases and J by 0 bases, leaving 11 bases between them. This CDR3 is 14 amino acids long. CDR3 in DNA: TGTGCCAGCAGATCTGGAGGGGCTAACTATGGCTACACCTTC. Amino acid sequence: CASRSGGANYGYTF.

The gene calls are TRBV4-3 and TRBJ2-6, with D unclear. Trimming removed 0 bases at V and 1 base at J, with 4 bases between. Germline assignment: CDR1 LGHNA and CDR2 YSLEER. The CDR3 is 15 amino acids. The CDR3 DNA follows: TGCGCCAGCAGCCAAGAGGAATCTGGGGCCAACGTCCTGACTTTC. Amino acids: CASSQEESGANVLTF.

The rearrangement uses TRBV27 and TRBJ2-2, with 14 bases fitting TRBD2. With 5 bases clipped from V and 5 bases from J, the junction kept 10 bases outside the gene matches. Per germline, CDR1 MNHEY and CDR2 SMNVEV (reference sequence). CDR3 size: 18 residues. As DNA, the CDR3 is TGTGCCAGCAGTCCCCTTCGGCGGACTAGCGGGGGGACCGGGGAGCTGTTTTTT. Its translation: CASSPLRRTSGGTGELFF.

This rearrangement joins TRBV6-2 or TRBV6-3 to TRBJ2-5; D gene unclear. The V end was cut by 2 bases, the J end by 3 bases, with 16 bases between. Germline CDR1 and CDR2: MNHEY and SVGEGT. CDR3 size: 16 residues. This CDR3 is CASSYLQIVHEETQYF. CDR3 in DNA: TGTGCCAGCAGTTACCTCCAGATAGTCCACGAAGAGACCCAGTACTTC.

The chain links TRBV2 to TRBJ2-2; D may be TRBD2 (5 bases). There are 12 residues in the CDR3. Trimming stripped 6 bases from V and 5 bases from J, with 7 bases between. Germline CDR1 and CDR2: SNHLY and FYNNEI. The CDR3 DNA is TGTGCCAGCAGGGACTTTACCGGGGAGCTGTTTTTT. Translating gives CASRDFTGELFF.

The rearrangement uses TRBV29-1 and TRBJ1-2; D not certain. Trimming took 7 bases from V and 8 from J, leaving 5 bases between them. The CDR3 is made up of 8 amino acids. From germline, CDR1 is SQVTM and CDR2 ANQGSEA. The CDR3 DNA reads as TGCAGCGCCGGCGGCTACACCTTC. It codes for CSAGGYTF.

The chain is built from TRBV7-8 and TRBJ2-7; maybe TRBD1 (6 bases). Germline V gene data show CDR1 as SGHVS and CDR2 as FQNEAQ. This CDR3 is built from 16 residues. V was trimmed by 3 bases and J by 5 bases, leaving 20 bases between them. CDR3 bases: TGTGCCAGCAGCTTCTGGGCCGGACAGATCCTGAACGAGCAGTACTTC. It encodes CASSFWAGQILNEQYF.

The rearrangement uses TRBV5-1 and TRBJ2-3, with D perhaps TRBD2 (5 bases). Trimming shortened V by 0 bases and J by 4 bases, and 9 bases separated the two germline ends. The germline CDR1 and CDR2 sequences are SGHRS and YFSETQ. CDR3 length: 14 amino acids. CDR3 protein: CASSLAGSADTQYF. As DNA, the CDR3 is TGCGCCAGCAGCTTGGCCGGTAGCGCAGATACGCAGTATTTT.

In this sample, this clonotype turned up once. The chain carries TRBV7-9 and TRBJ1-1, with D maybe TRBD1 (6 bases). In germline, CDR1 is SEHNR, CDR2 FQNEAQ (reference sequence). The CDR3 totals 14 residues. V gave up 5 bases and J gave up 5 bases, with 15 bases separating them. CDR3 protein: CASSKTRGRTEAFF. In DNA, the CDR3 is TGTGCCAGCAGCAAGACCAGGGGAAGGACTGAAGCTTTCTTT.

V is TRBV11-2 and J is TRBJ2-3; the D is unclear. Trimming shortened V by 10 bases and J by 4 bases, and 27 bases separated the two germline ends. CDR3 size: 17 residues. Germline V lookup: CDR1 SGHAT, CDR2 FQNNGV. This CDR3 is CATGIEGDTLPADTQYF. The CDR3 DNA follows: TGTGCCACCGGAATAGAAGGAGACACCCTCCCGGCAGATACGCAGTATTTT.

V usage is TRBV2 and J usage is TRBJ2-1; D remains unclear. The length of the CDR3 is 15 residues. V lost 0 bases to trimming and J lost 5 bases, with 11 bases between them. Germline assignment: CDR1 SNHLY and CDR2 FYNNEI. The CDR3 loop is CASSEAGYENNEQFF. Written as DNA, the CDR3 is TGTGCCAGCAGTGAAGCAGGTTATGAGAACAATGAGCAGTTCTTC.